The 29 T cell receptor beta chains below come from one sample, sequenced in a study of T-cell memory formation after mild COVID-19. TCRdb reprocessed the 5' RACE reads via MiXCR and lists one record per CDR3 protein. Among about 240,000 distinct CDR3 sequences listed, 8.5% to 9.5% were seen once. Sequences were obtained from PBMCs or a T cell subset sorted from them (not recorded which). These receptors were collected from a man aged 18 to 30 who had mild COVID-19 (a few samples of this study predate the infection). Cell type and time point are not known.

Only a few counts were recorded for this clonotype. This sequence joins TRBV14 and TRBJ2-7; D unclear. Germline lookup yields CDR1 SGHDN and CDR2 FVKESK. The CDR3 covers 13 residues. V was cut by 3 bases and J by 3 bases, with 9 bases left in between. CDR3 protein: CASSHFDGYEQYF. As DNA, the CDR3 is TGTGCCAGCAGCCATTTCGACGGCTACGAGCAGTACTTC.

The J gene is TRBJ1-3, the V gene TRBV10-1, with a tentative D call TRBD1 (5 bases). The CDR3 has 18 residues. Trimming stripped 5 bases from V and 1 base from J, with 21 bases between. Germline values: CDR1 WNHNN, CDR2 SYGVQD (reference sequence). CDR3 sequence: CASSLLREGHKSGNTIYF. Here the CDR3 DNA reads TGCGCCAGCAGTCTTCTCAGGGAAGGGCATAAATCTGGAAACACCATATATTTT.

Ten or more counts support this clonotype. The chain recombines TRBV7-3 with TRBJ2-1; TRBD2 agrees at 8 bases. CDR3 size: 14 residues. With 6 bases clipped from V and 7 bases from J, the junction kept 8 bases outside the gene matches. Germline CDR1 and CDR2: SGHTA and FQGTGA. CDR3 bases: TGTGCCAGCAGTCTGGGACTAGATATGAATGAGCAGTTCTTC. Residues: CASSLGLDMNEQFF.

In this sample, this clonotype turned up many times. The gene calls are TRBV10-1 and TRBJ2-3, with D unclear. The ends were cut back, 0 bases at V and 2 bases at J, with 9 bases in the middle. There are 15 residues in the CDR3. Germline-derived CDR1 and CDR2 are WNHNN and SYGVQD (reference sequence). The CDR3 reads CASSESVAPTDTQYF. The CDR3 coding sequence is TGCGCCAGCAGTGAGTCGGTGGCCCCCACAGATACGCAGTATTTT.

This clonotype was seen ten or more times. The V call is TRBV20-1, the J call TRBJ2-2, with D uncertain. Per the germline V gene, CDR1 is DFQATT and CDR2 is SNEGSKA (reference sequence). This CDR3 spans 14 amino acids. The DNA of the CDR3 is TGCAGAAGAAAATCAGCGAACAGCACCGGGGAGCTGTTTTTT. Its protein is CRRKSANSTGELFF.

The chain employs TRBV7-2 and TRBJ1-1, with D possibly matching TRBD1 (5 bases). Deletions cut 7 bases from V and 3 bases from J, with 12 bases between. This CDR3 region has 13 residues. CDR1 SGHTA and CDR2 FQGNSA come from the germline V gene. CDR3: CASTLLGDTEAFF. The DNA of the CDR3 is TGTGCCAGCACCTTGTTAGGGGACACTGAAGCTTTCTTT.

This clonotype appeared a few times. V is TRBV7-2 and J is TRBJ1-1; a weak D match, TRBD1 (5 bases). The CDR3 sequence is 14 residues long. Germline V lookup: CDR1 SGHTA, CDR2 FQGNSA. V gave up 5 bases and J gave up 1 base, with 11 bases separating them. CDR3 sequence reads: CASSPGPRNTEAFF. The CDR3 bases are TGTGCCAGCAGCCCGGGACCGAGGAACACTGAAGCTTTCTTT.

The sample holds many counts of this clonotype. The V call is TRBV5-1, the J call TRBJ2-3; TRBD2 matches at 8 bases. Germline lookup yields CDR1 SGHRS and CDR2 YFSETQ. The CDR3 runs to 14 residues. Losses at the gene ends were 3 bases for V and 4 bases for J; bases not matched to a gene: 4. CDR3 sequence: CASSSMTSADTQYF. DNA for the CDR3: TGCGCCAGCAGCTCGATGACTAGCGCAGATACGCAGTATTTT.

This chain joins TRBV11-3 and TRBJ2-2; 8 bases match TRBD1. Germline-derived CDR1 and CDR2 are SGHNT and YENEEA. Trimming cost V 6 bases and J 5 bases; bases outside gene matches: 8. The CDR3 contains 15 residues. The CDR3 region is CASSTGTGWTGELFF. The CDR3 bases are TGTGCCAGCAGTACTGGGACAGGTTGGACCGGGGAGCTGTTTTTT.

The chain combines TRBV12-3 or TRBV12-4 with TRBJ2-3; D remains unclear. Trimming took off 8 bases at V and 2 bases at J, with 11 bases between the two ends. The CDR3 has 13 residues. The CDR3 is CASPQHLTDTQYF. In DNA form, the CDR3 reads TGTGCCAGCCCTCAGCACCTCACAGATACGCAGTATTTT.

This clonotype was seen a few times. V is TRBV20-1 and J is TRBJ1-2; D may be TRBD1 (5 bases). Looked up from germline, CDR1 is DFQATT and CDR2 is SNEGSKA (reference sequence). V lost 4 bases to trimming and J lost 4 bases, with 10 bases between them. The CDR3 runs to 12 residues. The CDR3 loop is CSAKTGTYGYTF. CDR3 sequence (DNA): TGCAGTGCTAAGACCGGGACCTATGGCTACACCTTC.

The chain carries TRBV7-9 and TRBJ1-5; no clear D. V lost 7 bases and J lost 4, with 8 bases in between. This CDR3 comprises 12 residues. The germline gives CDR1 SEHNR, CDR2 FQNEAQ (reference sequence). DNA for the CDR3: TGTGCCAGCAACGACTTTAATCAGCCCCAGCATTTT. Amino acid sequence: CASNDFNQPQHF.

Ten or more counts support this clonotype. CDR3 DNA sequence: TGTGCCAGCAGCCAGGCGCGTCACAATGAGCAGTTCTTC. Protein: CASSQARHNEQFF. The J gene is TRBJ2-1, the V gene TRBV11-2; no clear D. Germline values: CDR1 SGHAT, CDR2 FQNNGV. The CDR3 runs to 13 residues. V was pared by 5 bases and J by 5 bases, with 10 bases between.

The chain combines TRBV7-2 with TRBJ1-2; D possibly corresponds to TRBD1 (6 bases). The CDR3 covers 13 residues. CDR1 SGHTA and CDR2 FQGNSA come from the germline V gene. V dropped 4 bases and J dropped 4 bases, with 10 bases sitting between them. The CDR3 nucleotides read TGTGCCAGCAGCTCACAGGGTGTCTATGGCTACACCTTC. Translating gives CASSSQGVYGYTF.

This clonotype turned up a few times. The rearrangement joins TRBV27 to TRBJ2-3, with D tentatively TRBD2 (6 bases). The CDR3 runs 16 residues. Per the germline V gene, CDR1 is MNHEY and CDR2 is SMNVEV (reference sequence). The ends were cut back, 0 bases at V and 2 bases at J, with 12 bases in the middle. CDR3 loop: CASSLSSRGFTDTQYF. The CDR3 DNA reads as TGTGCCAGCAGTTTATCGTCTCGGGGGTTCACAGATACGCAGTATTTT.

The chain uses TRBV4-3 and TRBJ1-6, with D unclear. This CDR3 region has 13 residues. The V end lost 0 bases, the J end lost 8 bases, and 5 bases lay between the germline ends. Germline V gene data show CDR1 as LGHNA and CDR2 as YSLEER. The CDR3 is CASSQDMDSPLHF. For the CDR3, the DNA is TGCGCCAGCAGCCAAGATATGGATTCACCCCTCCACTTT.

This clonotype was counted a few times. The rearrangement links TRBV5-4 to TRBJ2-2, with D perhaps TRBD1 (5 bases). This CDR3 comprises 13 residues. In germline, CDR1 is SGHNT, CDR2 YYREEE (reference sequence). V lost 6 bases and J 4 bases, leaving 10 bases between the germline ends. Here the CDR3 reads CASTETATGELFF. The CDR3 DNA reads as TGTGCCAGCACCGAGACAGCCACCGGGGAGCTGTTTTTT.

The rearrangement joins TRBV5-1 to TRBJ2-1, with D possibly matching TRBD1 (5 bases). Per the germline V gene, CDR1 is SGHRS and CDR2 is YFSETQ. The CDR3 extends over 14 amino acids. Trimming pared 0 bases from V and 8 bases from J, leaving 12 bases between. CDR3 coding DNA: TGCGCCAGCAGCTTGGACCAGGGATCCGATGAGCAGTTCTTC. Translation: CASSLDQGSDEQFF.

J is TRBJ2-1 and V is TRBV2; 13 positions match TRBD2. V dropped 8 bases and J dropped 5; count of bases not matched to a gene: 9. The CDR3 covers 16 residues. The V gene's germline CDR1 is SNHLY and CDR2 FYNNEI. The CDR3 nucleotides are TGTGCCAGCCAGACTCTCGGACTAGCGGGGGACAATGAGCAGTTCTTC. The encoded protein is CASQTLGLAGDNEQFF.

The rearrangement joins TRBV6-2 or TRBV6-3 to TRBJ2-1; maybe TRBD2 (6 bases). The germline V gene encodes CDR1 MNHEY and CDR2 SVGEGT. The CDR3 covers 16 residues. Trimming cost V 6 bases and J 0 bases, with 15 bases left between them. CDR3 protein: CASRQAGLSSYNEQFF. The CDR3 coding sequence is TGTGCCAGCAGACAAGCGGGCTTAAGCTCCTACAATGAGCAGTTCTTC.

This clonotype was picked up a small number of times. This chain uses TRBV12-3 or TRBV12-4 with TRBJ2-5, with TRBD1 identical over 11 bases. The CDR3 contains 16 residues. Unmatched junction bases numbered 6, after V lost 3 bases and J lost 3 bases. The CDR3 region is CASSFHRDRGKETQYF. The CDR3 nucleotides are TGTGCCAGCAGTTTTCACCGGGACAGGGGGAAAGAGACCCAGTACTTC.

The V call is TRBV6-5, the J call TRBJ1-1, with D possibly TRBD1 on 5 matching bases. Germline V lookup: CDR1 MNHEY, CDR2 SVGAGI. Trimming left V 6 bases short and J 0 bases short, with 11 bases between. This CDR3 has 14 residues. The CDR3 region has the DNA TGTGCCAGCAGACCGGGACCGGTGAACACTGAAGCTTTCTTT. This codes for CASRPGPVNTEAFF.

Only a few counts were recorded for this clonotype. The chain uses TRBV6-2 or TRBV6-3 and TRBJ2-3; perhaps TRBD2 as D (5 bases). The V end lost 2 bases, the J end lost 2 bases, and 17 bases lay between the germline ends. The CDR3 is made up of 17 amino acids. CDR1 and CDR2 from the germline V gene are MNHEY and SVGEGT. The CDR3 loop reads CASSYTSGKPHTDTQYF. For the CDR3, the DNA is TGTGCCAGCAGTTACACGTCCGGGAAGCCCCACACAGATACGCAGTATTTT.

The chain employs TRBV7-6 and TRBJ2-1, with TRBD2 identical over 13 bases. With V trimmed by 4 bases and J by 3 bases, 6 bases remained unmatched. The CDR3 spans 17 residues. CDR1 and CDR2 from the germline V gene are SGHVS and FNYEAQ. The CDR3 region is CASSSRTSGGIYNEQFF. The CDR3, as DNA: TGTGCCAGCAGCTCACGGACTAGCGGGGGTATCTACAATGAGCAGTTCTTC.

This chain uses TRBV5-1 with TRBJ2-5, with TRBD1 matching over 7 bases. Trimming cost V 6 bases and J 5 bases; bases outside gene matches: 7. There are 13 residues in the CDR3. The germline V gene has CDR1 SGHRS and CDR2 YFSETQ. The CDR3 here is CASNEGAEETQYF. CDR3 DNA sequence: TGCGCCAGCAATGAGGGGGCCGAGGAGACCCAGTACTTC.

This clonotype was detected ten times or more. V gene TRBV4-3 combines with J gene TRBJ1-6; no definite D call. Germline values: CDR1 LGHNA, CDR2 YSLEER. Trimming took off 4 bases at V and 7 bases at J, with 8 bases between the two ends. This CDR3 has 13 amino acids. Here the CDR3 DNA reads TGCGCCAGCAGCCTTAAACAGAATTCACCCCTCCACTTT. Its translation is CASSLKQNSPLHF.

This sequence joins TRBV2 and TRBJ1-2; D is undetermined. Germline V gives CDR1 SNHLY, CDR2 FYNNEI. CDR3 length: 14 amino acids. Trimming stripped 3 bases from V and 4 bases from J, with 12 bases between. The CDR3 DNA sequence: TGTGCCAGCAGTGAGCCGGGGAGCGGCTATGGCTACACCTTC. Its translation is CASSEPGSGYGYTF.

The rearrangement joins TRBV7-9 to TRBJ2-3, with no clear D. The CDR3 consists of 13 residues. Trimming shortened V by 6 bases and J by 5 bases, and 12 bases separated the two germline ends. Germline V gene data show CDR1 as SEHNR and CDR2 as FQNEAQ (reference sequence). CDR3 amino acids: CASSTTGLDTQYF. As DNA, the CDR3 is TGTGCCAGCAGTACCACTGGTTTAGATACGCAGTATTTT.

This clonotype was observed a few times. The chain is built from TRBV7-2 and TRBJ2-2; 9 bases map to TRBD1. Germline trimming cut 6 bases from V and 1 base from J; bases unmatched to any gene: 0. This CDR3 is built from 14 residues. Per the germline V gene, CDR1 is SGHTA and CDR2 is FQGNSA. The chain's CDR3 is CASRDRGNTGELFF. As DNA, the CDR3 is TGTGCCAGCAGGGACAGGGGGAACACCGGGGAGCTGTTTTTT.